This T cell receptor (beta chain) was captured in a study of T cells expressing NK-cell markers. Following a re-call of the 5' RACE reads, TCRdb has one entry per CDR3 protein and lacks DNA. The ten top clones account for around 18%, within a sample of 90,000 to 130,000 distinct CDR3 sequences. CDR1 SQVTM and CDR2 ANQGSEA come from the germline V gene. The CDR3 extends over 18 amino acids. The receptor comes from a woman between 18 and 70 years old in good health. Input material: blood T cells: a sorted CD56 or NKG2C T cell subset, CD4+ or CD8+ T cells, or bulk PBMC T cells (not recorded which). This chain connects TRBV29-1 to TRBJ2-1; TCRdb proposes TRBD1, but this gene call is untestable without DNA. The chain's CDR3 is CSVEDPFAQGSGFDEQFF.